These 24 T cell receptor beta chains came from one sample sequenced in a study of blood T cell repertoires in COVID-19. TCRdb's table, derived via immunoSEQ multiplex PCR, lists solely in-frame clones and lacks some. The sample holds fewer than 200,000 clones, around 86% seen once. Sequenced input: PBMCs or T cells enriched from blood (not recorded which). The receptors were sampled from a middle-aged woman in a cohort exposed to, infected with or recovered from COVID-19 (not recorded which).

The chain employs TRBV5-1 and TRBJ1-2; 8 nucleotides match TRBD1. The CDR3 is 15 residues long. The germline V gene encodes CDR1 SGHRS and CDR2 YFSETQ. V lost 2 bases and J lost 2; bases outside the gene matches: 5. The chain's CDR3 is CASSLGTGKNYGYTF. CDR3 in DNA: TGCGCCAGCAGCTTAGGGACAGGAAAAAACTATGGCTACACCTTC.

The rearrangement uses TRBV2 and TRBJ2-1; perhaps TRBD1 as D (6 bases). CDR3 length: 14 residues. The V gene lost 2 bases and the J gene lost 8 bases, with 13 bases spanning the gap. Germline lookup yields CDR1 SNHLY and CDR2 FYNNEI. This CDR3 reads CASSEMGARDEQFF. The CDR3 nucleotides read TGTGCCAGCAGTGAAATGGGGGCGAGGGATGAGCAGTTCTTC.

The chain is built from TRBV24-1 and TRBJ2-1, with 13 bases that match TRBD2. The V gene end was trimmed by 4 bases and the J gene end by 0 bases; junction bases not matched to a gene: 8. This CDR3 comprises 19 residues. In germline, CDR1 is KGHDR, CDR2 SFDVKD. CDR3 amino acids: CATSERLAGGPSSYNEQFF. DNA of the CDR3: TGTGCCACCAGTGAAAGACTAGCGGGAGGACCAAGCTCCTACAATGAGCAGTTCTTC.

V gene TRBV2 combines with J gene TRBJ2-7; D is undetermined. The length of the CDR3 is 13 residues. V was clipped by 7 bases and J by 0 bases, with 10 bases between them. The germline CDR1 and CDR2 sequences are SNHLY and FYNNEI. In DNA, the CDR3 is TGTGCCAGCAAAGCGCCCAGCTCCTACGAGCAGTACTTC. Protein sequence: CASKAPSSYEQYF.

The rearrangement joins TRBV5-1 to TRBJ1-5; D is unresolved. CDR1 and CDR2 (germline): SGHRS, YFSETQ. The CDR3 totals 13 residues. Trimming shortened V by 0 bases and J by 8 bases, and 9 bases separated the two germline ends. The CDR3 DNA reads TGCGCCAGCAGCTTGGACGGTGGAGAGCCCCAGCATTTT. Translated: CASSLDGGEPQHF. Full variable domain (rest looked up from reference TRBV5-1 and TRBJ1-5): KAGVTQTPRYLIKTRGQQVTLSCSPISGHRSVSWYQQTPGQGLQFLFEYFSETQRNKGNFPGRFSGRQFSNSRSEMNVSTLELGDSALYLCASSLDGGEPQHFGDGTRLSIL.

As DNA, the CDR3 is TGTGCCAGCAGCCACCCGGGACAGGATAATTCACCCCTCCACTTT. This gives the protein CASSHPGQDNSPLHF. The genes are TRBV4-2 and TRBJ1-6; TRBD1 matches at 8 bases. J gave up 5 bases and V 3 bases, and 3 bases lay outside the gene matches. CDR3 length: 15 amino acids. Germline values: CDR1 LGHNA, CDR2 YNFKEQ.

The chain combines TRBV5-1 with TRBJ2-5; no firm D call. The V and J ends lost 3 bases and 4 bases respectively, with 19 bases between them. The CDR3 spans 16 residues. Germline V gene lookup returns CDR1 SGHRS and CDR2 YFSETQ. DNA of the CDR3: TGCGCCAGCAGCTCGACATCGATTGCTATGGGAGAGACCCAGTACTTC. This sequence encodes CASSSTSIAMGETQYF.

CDR3 DNA sequence: TGTGCCAGCAGCCTTGCGGGGGGGAGTTCTACGCAGTATTTT. This translates into CASSLAGGSSTQYF. This sequence joins TRBV6-5 and TRBJ2-3; TRBD2 matches 9 bases. This CDR3 comprises 14 residues. Germline V gives CDR1 MNHEY, CDR2 SVGAGI. The ends lost 6 bases at V and 8 bases at J; junction bases unmatched: 9.

This chain connects TRBV5-6 to TRBJ1-2, with 7 bases identical to TRBD1. This CDR3 spans 16 amino acids. V gave up 3 bases and J gave up 1 base; unmatched junction bases: 9. Germline loops: CDR1 SGHDT, CDR2 YYEEEE. The CDR3 DNA follows: TGTGCCAGCAGCTCCTTACCGGGACAGCTTAACTATGGCTACACCTTC. It is translated as CASSSLPGQLNYGYTF.

This clone was detected only a few times. The chain uses TRBV7-2 and TRBJ2-2; tentative D call: TRBD2 (6 bases). V lost 5 bases and J lost 4, with 8 bases in between. The CDR3 consists of 13 residues. Per the germline V gene, CDR1 is SGHTA and CDR2 is FQGNSA. The CDR3 DNA sequence: TGTGCCAGCAGCCGGGACTTCACCGGGGAGCTGTTTTTT. It is translated as CASSRDFTGELFF.

The CDR3 sequence: CASSLVYLYEQYF. In DNA, the CDR3 is TGTGCCAGCAGCTTAGTCTATCTCTACGAGCAGTACTTC. The chain has TRBV11-3 and TRBJ2-7; unclear D gene. CDR3 length: 13 amino acids. Trimming took off 1 base at V and 3 bases at J, with 7 bases between the two ends. CDR1 and CDR2 (germline): SGHNT, YENEEA.

This clone was counted once. The CDR3 reads CASRSGGPNNEQFF. The DNA of the CDR3 is TGTGCCAGCAGGTCGGGGGGTCCCAACAATGAGCAGTTCTTC. V gene TRBV27 combines with J gene TRBJ2-1, with 7 bases matching TRBD2. This CDR3 has 14 residues. Germline trimming cut 6 bases from V and 5 bases from J; bases unmatched to any gene: 7. The germline CDR1 and CDR2 sequences are MNHEY and SMNVEV (reference sequence).

The V and J genes are TRBV11-2 and TRBJ1-1, with TRBD1 matching 8 bases. This CDR3 is 11 amino acids long. After removal of 4 bases from V and 8 bases from J, the junction contained 0 bases not matched to a gene. Germline CDR1 is SGHAT and CDR2 is FQNNGV. The CDR3: CASSWTGEAFF. The DNA of the CDR3 is TGTGCCAGCAGCTGGACAGGGGAAGCTTTCTTT.

The rearrangement links TRBV27 to TRBJ1-2; 8 bases line up with TRBD1. Germline loops: CDR1 MNHEY, CDR2 SMNVEV (reference sequence). The length of the CDR3 is 15 residues. J lost 4 bases, V lost 3 bases, and 7 bases had no gene match. CDR3 protein: CASSFSGGSIYGYTF. CDR3 in DNA: TGTGCCAGCAGTTTTTCAGGGGGCTCGATCTATGGCTACACCTTC.

V usage is TRBV5-6 and J usage is TRBJ1-1; 9 nucleotides match TRBD1. CDR1 and CDR2 (germline): SGHDT, YYEEEE. There are 15 residues in the CDR3. V lost 2 bases and J lost 0; bases outside the gene matches: 2. The CDR3 DNA follows: TGTGCCAGCAGCTTCGGGACAGGGATGAACACTGAAGCTTTCTTT. This encodes CASSFGTGMNTEAFF.

The chain joins TRBV4-1 to TRBJ2-1; D perhaps matches TRBD2 (6 bases). The CDR3 has 14 amino acids. The germline V gene has CDR1 MGHRA and CDR2 YSYEKL. Trimming shortened V by 0 bases and J by 10 bases, and 13 bases separated the two germline ends. CDR3 nucleotide sequence: TGCGCCAGCAGCCAAGAACTAGCCCCCGGGGAGCAGTTCTTC. Its translation is CASSQELAPGEQFF.

This clone has a handful of counts. The chain recombines TRBV25-1 with TRBJ2-1, with D unclear. The CDR3 length is 14 residues. The V end was cut by 6 bases, the J end by 5 bases, with 14 bases between. Germline CDR1 reads MGHDK; CDR2 reads SYGVNS. The CDR3 protein is CASRSREAHNEQFF. CDR3 sequence (DNA): TGTGCCAGCAGGTCGCGAGAGGCCCACAATGAGCAGTTCTTC.

The J gene is TRBJ2-5, the V gene TRBV6-2 or TRBV6-3; possible D gene TRBD2, 6 bases. The germline CDR1 and CDR2 sequences are MNHEY and SVGEGT. The CDR3 runs 15 residues. With 4 bases removed from V and 5 bases from J, the gap between germline ends came to 17 bases. CDR3 nucleotides: TGTGCCAGCAGTTTACGTGGGGCGGGAAGGGAGACCCAGTACTTC. It encodes CASSLRGAGRETQYF.

The genes are TRBV18 and TRBJ1-1; TRBD1 aligns across 7 bases. This CDR3 is built from 15 residues. Germline trimming cut 2 bases from V and 2 bases from J; bases unmatched to any gene: 5. Germline values: CDR1 KGHSH, CDR2 LQKENI. The CDR3 sequence: CASSPTRDRNTEAFF. Written as DNA, the CDR3 is TGTGCCAGCTCACCAACCCGGGACAGAAACACTGAAGCTTTCTTT.

The chain joins TRBV7-2 to TRBJ2-7; 7 positions agree with TRBD1. The germline V gene encodes CDR1 SGHTA and CDR2 FQGNSA. The CDR3 totals 15 residues. V lost 5 bases to trimming and J lost 4 bases; unmatched junction nucleotides: 11. The DNA for the CDR3 is TGTGCCAGCAGCCGGGGCGCCGACAGGGATTACGAGCAGTACTTC. Protein sequence: CASSRGADRDYEQYF.

CDR3 loop: CASSYDVGGGYTF. The DNA for the CDR3 is TGTGCCAGCAGTTACGACGTTGGCGGTGGCTACACCTTC. The chain joins TRBV6-5 to TRBJ1-2; D ambiguous. In germline, CDR1 is MNHEY, CDR2 SVGAGI. The CDR3 contains 13 residues. V shed 2 bases and J shed 7 bases, with 11 bases lying between them.

The rearrangement uses TRBV7-9 and TRBJ2-1, with D possibly being TRBD2 (5 bases). The ends were cut back, 5 bases at V and 4 bases at J, with 12 bases in the middle. Germline lookup yields CDR1 SEHNR and CDR2 FQNEAQ (reference sequence). The CDR3 is made up of 14 amino acids. CDR3 region: CASSPRTVYNEQFF. CDR3 DNA: TGTGCCAGCAGCCCAAGGACTGTATACAATGAGCAGTTCTTC. The entire variable domain, with the rest obtained from reference TRBV7-9 and TRBJ2-1, is as follows: DTGVSQNPRHKITKRGQNVTFRCDPISEHNRLYWYRQTLGQGPEFLTYFQNEAQLEKSRLLSDRFSAERPKGSFSTLEIQRTEQGDSAMYLCASSPRTVYNEQFFGPGTRLTVL.

V usage is TRBV10-1 and J usage is TRBJ1-6; unclear D gene. V was clipped by 5 bases and J by 5 bases, with 7 bases between them. CDR3 size: 13 residues. Per the germline V gene, CDR1 is WNHNN and CDR2 is SYGVQD (reference sequence). The chain's CDR3 is CASSPGHNSPLHF. DNA for the CDR3: TGCGCCAGCAGTCCAGGTCATAATTCACCCCTCCACTTT.

The rearrangement joins TRBV25-1 to TRBJ1-2, with 7 bases lining up with TRBD1. V was pared by 6 bases and J by 8 bases, with 6 bases of the junction left unmatched. The germline V gene encodes CDR1 MGHDK and CDR2 SYGVNS. The CDR3 covers 12 residues. The CDR3 sequence is CASSYGQEGYTF. CDR3 nucleotide sequence: TGTGCCAGCAGCTATGGACAGGAAGGCTACACCTTC.